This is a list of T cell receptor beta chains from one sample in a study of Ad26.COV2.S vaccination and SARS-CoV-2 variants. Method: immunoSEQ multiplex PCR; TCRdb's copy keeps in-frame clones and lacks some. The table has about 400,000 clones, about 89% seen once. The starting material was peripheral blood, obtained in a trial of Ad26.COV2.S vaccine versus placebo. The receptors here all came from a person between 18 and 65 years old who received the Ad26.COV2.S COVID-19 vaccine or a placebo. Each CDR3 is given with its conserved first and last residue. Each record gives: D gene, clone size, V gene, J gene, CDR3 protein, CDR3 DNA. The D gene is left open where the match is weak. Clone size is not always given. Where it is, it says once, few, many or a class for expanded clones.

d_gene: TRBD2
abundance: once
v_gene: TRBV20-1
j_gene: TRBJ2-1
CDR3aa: CSASRTARGLATYNEQFF
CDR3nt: TGCAGTGCTAGTAGGACGGCCCGAGGACTAGCCACCTACAATGAGCAGTTCTTC

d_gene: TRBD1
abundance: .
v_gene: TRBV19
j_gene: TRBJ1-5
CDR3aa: CASSITGQGITSNQPQHF
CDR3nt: TGTGCCAGTAGTATCACGGGACAGGGTATTACGAGCAATCAGCCCCAGCATTTT

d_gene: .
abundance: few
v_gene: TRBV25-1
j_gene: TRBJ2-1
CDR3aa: CASNLYNEQFF
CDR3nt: TGTGCCAGCAATCTATACAATGAGCAGTTCTTC

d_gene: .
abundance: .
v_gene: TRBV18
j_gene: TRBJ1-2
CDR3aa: CASSPPGSGGAGYGYTF
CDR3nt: TGTGCCAGCTCACCACCTGGATCCGGGGGCGCGGGTTATGGCTACACCTTC

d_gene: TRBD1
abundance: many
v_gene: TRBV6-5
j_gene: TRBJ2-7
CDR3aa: CASSFGTGKFHEQYF
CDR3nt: TGTGCCAGCAGTTTTGGGACAGGGAAGTTCCACGAGCAGTACTTC

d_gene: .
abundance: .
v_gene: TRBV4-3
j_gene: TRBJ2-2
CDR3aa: CASSQEGGELFF
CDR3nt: TGCGCCAGCAGCCAAGAGGGCGGGGAGCTGTTTTTT

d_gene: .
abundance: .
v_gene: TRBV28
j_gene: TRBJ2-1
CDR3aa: CASSLYSGTTNEQFF
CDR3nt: TGTGCCAGCAGTTTATACTCCGGGACCACCAATGAGCAGTTCTTC

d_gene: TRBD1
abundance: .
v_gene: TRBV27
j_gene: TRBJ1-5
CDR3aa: CASSGGQGYQPQHF
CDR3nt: TGTGCCAGCAGTGGGGGACAGGGCTATCAGCCCCAGCATTTT

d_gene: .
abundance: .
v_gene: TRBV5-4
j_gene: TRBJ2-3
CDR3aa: CASSLARGADRSTDTQYF
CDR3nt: TGTGCCAGCAGCTTGGCCAGGGGAGCAGATCGTAGCACAGATACGCAGTATTTT

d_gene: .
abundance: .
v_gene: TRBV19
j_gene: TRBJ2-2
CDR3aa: CASSRSGATGELFF
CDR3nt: TGTGCCAGTAGTAGATCGGGCGCCACCGGGGAGCTGTTTTTT

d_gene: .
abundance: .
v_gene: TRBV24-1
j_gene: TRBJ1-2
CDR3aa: CATSVTANYGYTF
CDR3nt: TGTGCCACCAGTGTAACCGCGAACTATGGCTACACCTTC

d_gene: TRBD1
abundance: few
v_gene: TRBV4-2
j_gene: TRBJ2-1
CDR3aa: CASSLGGTGNSNEQFF
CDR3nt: TGTGCCAGCAGCCTCGGAGGGACAGGGAATAGCAATGAGCAGTTCTTC

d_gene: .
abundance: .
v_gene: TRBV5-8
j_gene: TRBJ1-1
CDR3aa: CASSPWSRNTRNTEAFF
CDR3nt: TGTGCCAGCAGCCCTTGGAGTAGGAACACACGGAACACTGAAGCTTTCTTT

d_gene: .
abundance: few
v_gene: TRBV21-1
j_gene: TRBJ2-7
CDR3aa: CASSNRLAGVMVYSYEQYF
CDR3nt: TGTGCCAGCAGCAACCGACTAGCGGGAGTGATGGTGTACTCCTACGAGCAGTACTTC

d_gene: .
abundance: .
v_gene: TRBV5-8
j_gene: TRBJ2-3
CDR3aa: CASSLMGDTQYF
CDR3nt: TGTGCCAGCAGCTTGATGGGGGATACGCAGTATTTT

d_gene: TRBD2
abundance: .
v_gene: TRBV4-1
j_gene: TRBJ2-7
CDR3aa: CASSPRGGRSYEQYF
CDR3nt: TGCGCCAGCAGCCCCCGTGGCGGGAGGTCCTACGAGCAGTACTTC

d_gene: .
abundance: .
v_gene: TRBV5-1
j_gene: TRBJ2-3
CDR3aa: CASRGGDTQYF
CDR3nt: TGCGCCAGCAGGGGTGGAGATACGCAGTATTTT

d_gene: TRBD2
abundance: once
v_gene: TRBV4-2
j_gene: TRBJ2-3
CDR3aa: CASSQVASGRGVDTQYF
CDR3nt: TGTGCCAGCAGCCAAGTAGCTAGCGGGAGGGGTGTCGATACGCAGTATTTT

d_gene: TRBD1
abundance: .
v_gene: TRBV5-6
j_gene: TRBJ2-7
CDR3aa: CASRTGTGGEYEQYF
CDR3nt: TGTGCCAGCAGGACCGGGACAGGGGGGGAGTACGAGCAGTACTTC

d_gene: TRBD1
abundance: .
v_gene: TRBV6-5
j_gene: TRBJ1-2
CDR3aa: CASSYSKAGGIGYTF
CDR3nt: TGTGCCAGCAGTTACTCGAAGGCAGGGGGTATTGGCTACACCTTC

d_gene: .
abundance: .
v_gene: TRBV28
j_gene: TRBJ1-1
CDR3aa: CASSRGGLGSRAEAFF
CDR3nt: TGTGCCAGCAGTCGGGGGGGGCTAGGGTCGAGGGCTGAAGCTTTCTTT

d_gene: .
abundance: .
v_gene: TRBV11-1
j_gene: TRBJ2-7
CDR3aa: CASRPGRSSYEQYF
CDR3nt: TGTGCCAGCAGACCCGGCAGAAGCTCCTACGAGCAGTACTTC

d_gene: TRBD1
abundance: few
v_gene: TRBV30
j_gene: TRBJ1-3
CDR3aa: CAWSVQGAGGNTIYF
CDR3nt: TGTGCCTGGAGTGTACAGGGGGCAGGGGGAAACACCATATATTTT

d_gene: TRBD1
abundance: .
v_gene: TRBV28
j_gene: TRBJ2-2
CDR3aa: CASRGTVRGELFF
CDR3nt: TGTGCCAGCAGGGGGACAGTCCGCGGGGAGCTGTTTTTT

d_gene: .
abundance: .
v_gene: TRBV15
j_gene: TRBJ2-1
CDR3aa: CATSITVNEQFF
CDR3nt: TGTGCCACCAGCATAACCGTCAATGAGCAGTTCTTC

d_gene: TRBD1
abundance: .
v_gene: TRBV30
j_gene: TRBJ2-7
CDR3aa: CAWKGNGDRSFEQYF
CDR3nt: TGTGCCTGGAAGGGGAATGGGGACAGGTCCTTCGAGCAGTACTTC

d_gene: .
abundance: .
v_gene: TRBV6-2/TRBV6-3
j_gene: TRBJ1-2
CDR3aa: CASSFPRVGKGGYTF
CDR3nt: TGTGCCAGCAGTTTCCCCAGGGTCGGCAAGGGAGGCTACACCTTC

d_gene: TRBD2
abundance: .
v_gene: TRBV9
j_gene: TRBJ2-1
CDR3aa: CARKGFRSAGGCNEQFF
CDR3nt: TGTGCCAGGAAGGGATTCCGCTCAGCGGGAGGATGCAATGAGCAGTTCTTC

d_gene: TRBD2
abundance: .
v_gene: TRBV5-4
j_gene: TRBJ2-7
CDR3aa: CASSSRGGLAGGPYEQYF
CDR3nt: TGTGCCAGCAGCTCTAGGGGGGGACTAGCGGGAGGGCCCTACGAGCAGTACTTC

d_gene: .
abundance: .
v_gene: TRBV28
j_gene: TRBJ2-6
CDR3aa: CASSHSLGGANVLTF
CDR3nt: TGTGCCAGCAGCCACAGTTTGGGGGGGGCCAACGTCCTGACTTTC

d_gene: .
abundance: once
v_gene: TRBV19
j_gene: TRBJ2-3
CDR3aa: CASSIAGLSDTQYF
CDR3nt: TGTGCCAGTAGTATAGCAGGGTTGTCAGATACGCAGTATTTT

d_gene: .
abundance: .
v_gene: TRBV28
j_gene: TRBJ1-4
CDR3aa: CASSSAGAGNEKLFF
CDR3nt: TGTGCCAGCAGTTCCGCCGGGGCGGGTAATGAAAAACTGTTTTTT

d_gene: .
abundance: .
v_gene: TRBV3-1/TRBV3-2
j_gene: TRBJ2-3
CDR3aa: CASSQAPGTSDTQYF
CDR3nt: TGTGCCAGCAGCCAAGCGCCCGGGACTTCAGATACGCAGTATTTT

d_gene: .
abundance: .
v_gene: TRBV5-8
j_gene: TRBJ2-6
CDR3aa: CASSLVVSGANVLTF
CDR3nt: TGTGCCAGCAGCTTGGTGGTCTCTGGGGCCAACGTCCTGACTTTC

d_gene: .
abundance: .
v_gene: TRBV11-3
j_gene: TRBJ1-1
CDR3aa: CASSLEANTEAFF
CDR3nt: TGTGCCAGCAGCTTGGAGGCAAACACTGAAGCTTTCTTT

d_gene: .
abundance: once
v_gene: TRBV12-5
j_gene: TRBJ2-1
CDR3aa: CASGVATLGNNEQFF
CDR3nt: TGTGCTAGCGGCGTCGCGACTCTAGGGAACAATGAGCAGTTCTTC

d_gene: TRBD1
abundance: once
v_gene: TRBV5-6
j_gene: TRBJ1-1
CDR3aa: CASSVGQGEAFF
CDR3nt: TGTGCCAGCAGCGTGGGACAGGGTGAAGCTTTCTTT

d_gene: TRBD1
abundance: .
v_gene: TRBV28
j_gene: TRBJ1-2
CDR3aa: CASSFGRGHGYTF
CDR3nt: TGTGCCAGCAGTTTCGGCAGGGGGCATGGCTACACCTTC

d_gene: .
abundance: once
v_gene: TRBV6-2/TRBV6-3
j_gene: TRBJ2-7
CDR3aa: CASSSREKRSSYEQYF
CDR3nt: TGTGCCAGTAGTTCCAGGGAGAAACGGAGCTCCTACGAGCAGTACTTC

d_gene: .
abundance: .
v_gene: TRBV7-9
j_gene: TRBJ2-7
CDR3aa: CASSPVGSGSYEQYF
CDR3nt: TGTGCCAGCAGCCCAGTGGGTAGCGGATCCTACGAGCAGTACTTC

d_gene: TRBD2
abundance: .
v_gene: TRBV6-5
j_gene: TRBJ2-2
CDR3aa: CASRGTGLATGELFF
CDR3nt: TGTGCCAGCAGGGGAACGGGACTAGCGACCGGGGAGCTGTTTTTT

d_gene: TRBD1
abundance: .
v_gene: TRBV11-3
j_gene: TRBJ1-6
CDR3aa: CASSRGDRGTSPLHF
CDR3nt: TGTGCCAGCAGCCGGGGGGACAGGGGGACTTCACCCCTCCACTTT